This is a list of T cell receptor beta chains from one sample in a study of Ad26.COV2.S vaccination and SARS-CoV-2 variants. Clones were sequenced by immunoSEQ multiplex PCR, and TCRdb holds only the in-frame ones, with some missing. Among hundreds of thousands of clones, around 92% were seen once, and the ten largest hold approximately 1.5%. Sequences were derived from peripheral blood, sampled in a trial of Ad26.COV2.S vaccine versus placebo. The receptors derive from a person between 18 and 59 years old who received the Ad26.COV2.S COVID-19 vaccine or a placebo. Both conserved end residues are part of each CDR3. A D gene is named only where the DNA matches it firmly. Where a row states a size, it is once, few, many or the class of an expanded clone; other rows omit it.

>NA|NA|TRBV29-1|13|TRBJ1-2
CSAEGGTTDGYTF
TGCAGCGCTGAAGGGGGTACAACGGATGGCTACACCTTC
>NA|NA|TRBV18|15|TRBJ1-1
CASSPSPGGNTEAFF
TGTGCCAGCTCACCTTCTCCTGGAGGGAACACTGAAGCTTTCTTT
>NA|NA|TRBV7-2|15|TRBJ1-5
CASTFEGTSNQPQHF
TGTGCCAGCACCTTCGAGGGCACTAGCAATCAGCCCCAGCATTTT
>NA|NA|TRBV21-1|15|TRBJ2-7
CASSKEGAGGYEQYF
TGTGCCAGCAGCAAAGAGGGGGCAGGGGGCTACGAGCAGTACTTC
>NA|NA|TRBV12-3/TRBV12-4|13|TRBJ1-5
CASSSLLNQPQHF
TGTGCCAGCAGTTCCCTCCTCAATCAGCCCCAGCATTTT
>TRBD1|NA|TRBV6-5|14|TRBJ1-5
CASSFDRAYQPQHF
TGTGCCAGCAGTTTTGACAGGGCCTATCAGCCCCAGCATTTT
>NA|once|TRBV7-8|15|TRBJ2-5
CASSLAGVGQETQYF
TGTGCCAGCAGCTTAGCGGGGGTCGGCCAAGAGACCCAGTACTTC
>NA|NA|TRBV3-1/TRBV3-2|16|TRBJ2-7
CASSQAGRGKSYEQYF
TGTGCCAGCAGCCAAGCAGGGCGGGGTAAGTCCTACGAGCAGTACTTC
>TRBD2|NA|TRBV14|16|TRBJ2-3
CASSRLLAASTDTQYF
TGTGCCAGCAGCCGGCTTCTAGCGGCTAGCACAGATACGCAGTATTTT
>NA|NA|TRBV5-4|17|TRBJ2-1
CASSSLTRDASYNEQFF
TGTGCCAGCAGCTCCCTAACTAGGGACGCCTCCTACAATGAGCAGTTCTTC
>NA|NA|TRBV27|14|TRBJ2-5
CASSPDGWGETQYF
TGTGCCAGCAGTCCGGACGGCTGGGGGGAGACCCAGTACTTC
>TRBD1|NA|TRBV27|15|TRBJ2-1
CASSLSWTGVREQFF
TGTGCCAGCAGTTTAAGTTGGACAGGGGTGCGTGAGCAGTTCTTC
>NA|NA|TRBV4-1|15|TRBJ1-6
CASSQGGTGWSPLHF
TGCGCCAGCAGCCAAGGTGGAACAGGGTGGTCACCCCTCCACTTT
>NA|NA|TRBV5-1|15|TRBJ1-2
CASSLGVGLGYGYTF
TGCGCCAGCAGCTTGGGTGTAGGGTTGGGATATGGCTACACCTTC
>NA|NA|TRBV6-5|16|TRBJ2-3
CASSYSERRGTDTQYF
TGTGCCAGCAGTTACTCCGAGCGGAGGGGCACAGATACGCAGTATTTT
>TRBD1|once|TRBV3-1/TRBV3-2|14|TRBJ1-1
CASSRGQVNTEAFF
TGTGCCAGCAGCCGCGGACAGGTGAACACTGAAGCTTTCTTT